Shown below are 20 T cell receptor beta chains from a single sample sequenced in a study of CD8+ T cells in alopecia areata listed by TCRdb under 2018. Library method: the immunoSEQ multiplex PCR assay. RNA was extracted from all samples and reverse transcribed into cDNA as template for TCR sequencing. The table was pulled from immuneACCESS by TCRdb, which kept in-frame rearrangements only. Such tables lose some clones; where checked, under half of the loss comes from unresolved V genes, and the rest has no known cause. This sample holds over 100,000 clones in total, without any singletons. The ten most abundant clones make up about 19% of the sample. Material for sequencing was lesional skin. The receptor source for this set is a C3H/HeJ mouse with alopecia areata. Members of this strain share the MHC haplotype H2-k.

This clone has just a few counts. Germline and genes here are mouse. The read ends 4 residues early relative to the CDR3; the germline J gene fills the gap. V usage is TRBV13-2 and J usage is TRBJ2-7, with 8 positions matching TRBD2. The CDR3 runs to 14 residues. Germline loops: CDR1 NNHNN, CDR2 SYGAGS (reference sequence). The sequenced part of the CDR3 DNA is TGTGCCAGCGGTGAGGGGACTGGACCATAT. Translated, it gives CASGEGTGPY. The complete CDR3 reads CASGEGTGPYEQYF.

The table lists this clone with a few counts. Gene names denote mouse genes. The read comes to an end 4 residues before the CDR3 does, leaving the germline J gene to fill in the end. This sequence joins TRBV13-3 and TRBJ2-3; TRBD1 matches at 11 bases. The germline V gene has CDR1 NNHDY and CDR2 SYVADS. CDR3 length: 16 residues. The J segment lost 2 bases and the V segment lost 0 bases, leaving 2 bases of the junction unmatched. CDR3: CASSDGTGGVAETLYF. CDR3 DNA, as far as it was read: TGTGCCAGCAGTGATGGGACAGGGGGCGTTGCAGAA.

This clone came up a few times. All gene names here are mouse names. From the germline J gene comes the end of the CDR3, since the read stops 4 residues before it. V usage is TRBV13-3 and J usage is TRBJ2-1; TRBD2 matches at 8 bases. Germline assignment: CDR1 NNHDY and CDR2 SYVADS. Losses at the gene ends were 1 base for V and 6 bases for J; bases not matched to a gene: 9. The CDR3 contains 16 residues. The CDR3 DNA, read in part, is TGTGCCAGCAGTGATAGAATGGGGGGGATTGTTGCT. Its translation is CASSDRMGGIVA. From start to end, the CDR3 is CASSDRMGGIVAEQFF.

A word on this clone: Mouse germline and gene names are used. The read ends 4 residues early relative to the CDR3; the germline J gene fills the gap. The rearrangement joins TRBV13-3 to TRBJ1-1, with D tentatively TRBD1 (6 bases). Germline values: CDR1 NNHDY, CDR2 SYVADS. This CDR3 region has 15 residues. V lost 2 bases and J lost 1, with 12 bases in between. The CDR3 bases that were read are TGTGCCAGCAGTGACGCACCGGGACAAAACACA. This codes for CASSDAPGQNT. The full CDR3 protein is CASSDAPGQNTEVFF.

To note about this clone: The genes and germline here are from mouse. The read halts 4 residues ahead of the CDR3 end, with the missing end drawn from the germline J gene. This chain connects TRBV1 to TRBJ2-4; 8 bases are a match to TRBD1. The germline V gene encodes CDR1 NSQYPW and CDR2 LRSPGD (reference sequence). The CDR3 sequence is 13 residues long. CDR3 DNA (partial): TGCACCTGCAGTGCTCAGGGGGCGAAC. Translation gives CTCSAQGAN. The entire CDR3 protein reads CTCSAQGANTLYF.

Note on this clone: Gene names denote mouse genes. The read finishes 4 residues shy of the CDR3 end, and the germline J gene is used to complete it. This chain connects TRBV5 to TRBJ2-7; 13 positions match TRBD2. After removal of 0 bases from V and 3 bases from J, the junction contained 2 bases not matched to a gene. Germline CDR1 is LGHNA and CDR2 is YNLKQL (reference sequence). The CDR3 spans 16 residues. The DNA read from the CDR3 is TGTGCCAGCAGCCAAGATGGACTGGGGGGGCGCTAT. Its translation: CASSQDGLGGRY. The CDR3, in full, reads CASSQDGLGGRYEQYF.

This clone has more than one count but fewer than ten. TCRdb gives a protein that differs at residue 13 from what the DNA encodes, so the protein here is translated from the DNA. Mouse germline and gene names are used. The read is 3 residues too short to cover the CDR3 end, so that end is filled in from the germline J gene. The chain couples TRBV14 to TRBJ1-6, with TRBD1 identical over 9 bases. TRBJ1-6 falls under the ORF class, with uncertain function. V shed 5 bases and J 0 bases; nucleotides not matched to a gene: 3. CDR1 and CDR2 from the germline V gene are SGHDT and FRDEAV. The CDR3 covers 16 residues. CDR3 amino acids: CASSLTGGSYNSPLYF. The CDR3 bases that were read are TGTGCCAGCAGCCTGACAGGGGGTTCCTATAATTCGCCC.

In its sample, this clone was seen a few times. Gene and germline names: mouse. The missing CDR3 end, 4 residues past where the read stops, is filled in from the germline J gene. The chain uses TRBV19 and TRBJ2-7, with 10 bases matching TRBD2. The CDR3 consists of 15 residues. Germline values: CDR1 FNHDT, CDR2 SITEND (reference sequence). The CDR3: CASSMLTGGLYEQYF. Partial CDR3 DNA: TGTGCCAGCAGTATGCTGACTGGGGGGCTTTAT.

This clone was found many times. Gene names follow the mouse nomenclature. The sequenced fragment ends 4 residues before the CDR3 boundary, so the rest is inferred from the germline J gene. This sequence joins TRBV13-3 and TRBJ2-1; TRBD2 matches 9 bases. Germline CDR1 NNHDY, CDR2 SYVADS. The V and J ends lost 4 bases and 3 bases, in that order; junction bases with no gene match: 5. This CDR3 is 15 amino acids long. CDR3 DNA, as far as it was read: TGTGCCAGCAGTCCCGGACTGGGGCTCTATGCT. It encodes CASSPGLGLYA. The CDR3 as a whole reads CASSPGLGLYAEQFF.

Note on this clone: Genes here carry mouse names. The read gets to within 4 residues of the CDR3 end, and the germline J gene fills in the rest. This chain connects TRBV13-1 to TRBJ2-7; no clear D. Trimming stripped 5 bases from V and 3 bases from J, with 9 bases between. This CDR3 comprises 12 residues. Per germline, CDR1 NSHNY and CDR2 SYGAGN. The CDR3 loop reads CASSYDIYEQYF. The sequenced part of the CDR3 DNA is TGTGCCAGCAGCTATGACATCTAT.

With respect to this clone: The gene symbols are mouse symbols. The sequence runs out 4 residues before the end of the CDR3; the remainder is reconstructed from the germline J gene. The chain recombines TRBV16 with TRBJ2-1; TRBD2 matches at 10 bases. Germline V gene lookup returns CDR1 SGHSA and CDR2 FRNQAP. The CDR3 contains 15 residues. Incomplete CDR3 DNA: TGTGCAAGCAGCTTCCCGCTGGGGGGGCAGGCT. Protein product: CASSFPLGGQA. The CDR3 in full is CASSFPLGGQAEQFF.

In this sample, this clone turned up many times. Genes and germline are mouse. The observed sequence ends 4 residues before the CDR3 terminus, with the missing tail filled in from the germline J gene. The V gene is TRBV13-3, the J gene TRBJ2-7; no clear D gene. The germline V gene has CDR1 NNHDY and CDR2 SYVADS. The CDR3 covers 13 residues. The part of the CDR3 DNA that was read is TGTGCCAGCAGTGATGCAGGCCAATAT. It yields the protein CASSDAGQY. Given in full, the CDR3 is CASSDAGQYEQYF.

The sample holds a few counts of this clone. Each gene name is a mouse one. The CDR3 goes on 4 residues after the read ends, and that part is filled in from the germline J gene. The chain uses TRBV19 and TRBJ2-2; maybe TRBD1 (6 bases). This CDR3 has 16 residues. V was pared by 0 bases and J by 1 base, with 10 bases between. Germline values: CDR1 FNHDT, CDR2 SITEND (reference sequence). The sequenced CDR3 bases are TGTGCCAGCAGTATAGACGGGGACAAAAACACCGGG. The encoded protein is CASSIDGDKNTG. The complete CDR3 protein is CASSIDGDKNTGQLYF.

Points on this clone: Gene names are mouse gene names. This chain's CDR3 is CASSRGGQGYEQYF. The part of the CDR3 DNA that was read is TGTGCTAGCAGTAGAGGGGGACAGGGATAT. The chain is built from TRBV17 and TRBJ2-7, with TRBD1 identical over 9 bases. The read stops 4 residues short of the end of the CDR3; the missing end is completed from the germline J gene. This CDR3 is built from 14 residues. In germline, CDR1 is MNHDT, CDR2 YYDKIL.

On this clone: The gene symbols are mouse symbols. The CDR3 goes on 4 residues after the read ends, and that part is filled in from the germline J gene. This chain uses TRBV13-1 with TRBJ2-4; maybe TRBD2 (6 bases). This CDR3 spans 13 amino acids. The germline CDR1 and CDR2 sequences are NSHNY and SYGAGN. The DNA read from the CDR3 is TGTGCCAGCAGTGACTCTGGGGAAAAC. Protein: CASSDSGEN. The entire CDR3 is CASSDSGENTLYF.

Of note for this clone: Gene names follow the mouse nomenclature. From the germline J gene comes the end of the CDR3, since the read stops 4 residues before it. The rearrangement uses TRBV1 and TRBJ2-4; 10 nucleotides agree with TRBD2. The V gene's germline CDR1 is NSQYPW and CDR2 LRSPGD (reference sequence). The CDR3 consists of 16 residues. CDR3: CTCSANNWGGRNTLYF. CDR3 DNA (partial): TGCACCTGCAGTGCAAATAACTGGGGGGGTCGAAAC.

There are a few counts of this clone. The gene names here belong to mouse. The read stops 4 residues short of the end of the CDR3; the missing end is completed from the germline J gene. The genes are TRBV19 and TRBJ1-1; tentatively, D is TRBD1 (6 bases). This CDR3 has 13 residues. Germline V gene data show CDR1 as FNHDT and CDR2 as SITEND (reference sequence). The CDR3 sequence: CASRGLGGREVFF. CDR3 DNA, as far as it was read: TGTGCCAGCCGGGGACTGGGGGGGCGA.

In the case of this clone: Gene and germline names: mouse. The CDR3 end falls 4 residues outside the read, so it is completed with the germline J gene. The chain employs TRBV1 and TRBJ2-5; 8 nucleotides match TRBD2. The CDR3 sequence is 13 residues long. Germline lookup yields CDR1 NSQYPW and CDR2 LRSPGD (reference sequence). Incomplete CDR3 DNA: TGCACCTGCAGTGGACTGGGGTTAGAC. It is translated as CTCSGLGLD. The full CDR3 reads CTCSGLGLDTQYF.

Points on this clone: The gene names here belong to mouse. The CDR3 protein is CASSIRTISAEQFF. CDR3 DNA, as far as it was read: TGTGCCAGCAGTATACGGACAATATCTGCT. The V and J genes are TRBV19 and TRBJ2-1, with a possible D match to TRBD1 (5 bases). The read terminates 4 residues before the CDR3 end, so the remaining end is supplied by the germline J gene. The CDR3 consists of 14 residues. Germline CDR1 FNHDT, CDR2 SITEND (reference sequence). V lost 1 base and J 6 bases, leaving 11 bases between the germline ends.

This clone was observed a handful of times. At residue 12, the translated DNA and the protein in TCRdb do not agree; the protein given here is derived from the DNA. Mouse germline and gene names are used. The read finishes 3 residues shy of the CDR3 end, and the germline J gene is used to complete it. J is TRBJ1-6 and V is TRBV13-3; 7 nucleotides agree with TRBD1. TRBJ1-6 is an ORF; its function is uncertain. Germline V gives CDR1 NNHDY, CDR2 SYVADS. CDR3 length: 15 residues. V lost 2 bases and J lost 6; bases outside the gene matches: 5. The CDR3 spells CASSDRPGGNSPLYF. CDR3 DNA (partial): TGTGCCAGCAGTGACCGGCCAGGGGGTAATTCGCCC.